The clone carrying this TCR beta chain was seen repeatedly, ten times or more. Antigen specificity is unknown. Patients who underwent sequencing had shown CD8+CD57+ cell expansion by flow cytometry. No therapy had been given to the patients at the time of blood sampling. Trimming took off 1 base at V and 4 bases at J, with 6 bases between the two ends. The CDR3 loop spans 13 amino acids. CDR1 and CDR2 (germline): LGHDT, YNNKEL (reference sequence). CDR3 and TCR beta VDJ profiling relied on genomic DNA as the template. One entry per CDR3 protein, called by TCRdb with MiXCR from the reads. The data contain under 200,000 distinct CDR3 sequences, approximately 48% of them seen just once; the ten biggest clones take up more than 1.5%. The sample comes from a study of CD8+CD57+ T cells in acquired aplastic anemia. General study points: Sharing between patients and controls was observed for some 27 CD8+ CDR3 sequences.

This TCR was sampled from a human donor with aplastic anemia. V usage is TRBV3-1 and J usage is TRBJ2-3, with no clear D. The specimen sequenced was sorted CD4+, CD8+, or CD8+CD57+ T cells (not recorded which) from PBMCs. CDR3 in amino acids: CASSQVQSDTQYF. The DNA of the CDR3 is TGTGCCAGCAGCCAAGTTCAGTCAGATACGCAGTATTTT.